Shown below are 18 T cell receptor beta chains from a single sample sequenced in a study of identical twins (dated by TCRdb to about 2016). Library preparation used 5' RACE. TCRdb names Illumina HiSeq 2000 as the instrument used. Through fastp at Q25 and MiXCR, TCRdb rebuilt clones from the public reads, retaining in-frame beta chains. Rows are unified per CDR3 protein, each entry keeping the most common DNA and genes. Within this sample are 200,000 to 250,000 distinct CDR3 sequences, with roughly a tenth of them counted one time only. Clones ranked in the top ten supply approximately 9.1% of the sample. Sequences were obtained from memory T cells sorted from blood. What the cell subset or site label conveys for this sample: CD45RO+ enriched T cells. These receptors all come from a man in his fifties or sixties in good health.

This clonotype was seen repeatedly, ten times or more. The rearrangement links TRBV10-3 to TRBJ2-7, with D tentatively TRBD1 or TRBD2 (5 bases each). The V end was cut by 0 bases, the J end by 3 bases, with 12 bases between. Germline V gene data show CDR1 as ENHRY and CDR2 as SYGVKD. This CDR3 spans 15 amino acids. The CDR3 region is CAISESGVGDYEQYF. DNA for the CDR3: TGTGCCATCAGTGAGTCGGGTGTGGGGGACTACGAGCAGTACTTC.

The chain is built from TRBV20-1 and TRBJ2-7, with D possibly TRBD1 on 6 matching bases. The V end lost 4 bases, the J end lost 6 bases, and 16 bases lay between the germline ends. Germline values: CDR1 DFQATT, CDR2 SNEGSKA (reference sequence). This CDR3 region has 13 residues. CDR3 coding DNA: TGCAGTGCTACCGACAGGCGCCCAAGCGAGCAGTACTTC. Translated: CSATDRRPSEQYF.

At least ten counts were recorded for this clonotype. The V gene is TRBV19, the J gene TRBJ2-7, with 12 bases lining up with TRBD1. The CDR3 contains 15 residues. Germline loops: CDR1 LNHDA, CDR2 SQIVND (reference sequence). The ends lost 4 bases at V and 6 bases at J; junction bases unmatched: 7. The CDR3 DNA is TGTGCCAGTAGTAGAAGAAAGGGACAGGGGGCCGAGCAGTACTTC. Its translation is CASSRRKGQGAEQYF.

This clonotype has at least ten counts. The CDR3 DNA reads as TGTGCCAGCAGTTTGGTACTAGCGGGGGCCAGGGGTCGTAACATTCAGTACTTC. The encoded protein is CASSLVLAGARGRNIQYF. V gene TRBV28 combines with J gene TRBJ2-4, with 11 bases identical to TRBD2. Germline CDR1 and CDR2: MDHEN and SYDVKM. V trimming: 3 bases; J trimming: 7 bases; junction bases outside the gene matches: 14. The CDR3 is made up of 18 amino acids.

This clonotype showed up just a few times. The chain carries TRBV5-5 and TRBJ2-3, with D unclear. Germline V CDR1 and CDR2: SGHKS, YYEKEE (reference sequence). The V and J ends lost 4 bases and 4 bases respectively, with 16 bases between them. The length of the CDR3 is 15 residues. The CDR3 DNA follows: TGTGCCAGCAGCAAAATCCTACCTCTGGCAGATACGCAGTATTTT. Its translation is CASSKILPLADTQYF.

This clonotype came up many times. The chain couples TRBV27 to TRBJ2-1; 11 nucleotides align to TRBD2. The germline CDR1 and CDR2 sequences are MNHEY and SMNVEV (reference sequence). CDR3 length: 16 amino acids. V dropped 4 bases and J dropped 8; count of bases not matched to a gene: 10. Written as DNA, the CDR3 is TGTGCCAGCAGTTCGCTAACTAGCGGGAGTGGAGATGAGCAGTTCTTC. Translating it yields CASSSLTSGSGDEQFF.

This clonotype has at least ten counts. J is TRBJ1-6 and V is TRBV12-3 or TRBV12-4; TRBD1 aligns across 7 bases. Trimming at V came to 5 bases and at J to 0 bases, leaving 7 bases not matched to a gene. This CDR3 region has 17 residues. The CDR3 region is CASSPSGQSSYNSPLHF. DNA of the CDR3: TGTGCCAGCAGTCCATCGGGACAGAGCTCCTATAATTCACCCCTCCACTTT.

This chain connects TRBV6-1 to TRBJ2-7; 9 bases fit TRBD1. The V and J ends lost 6 bases and 6 bases, in that order; junction bases with no gene match: 6. The CDR3 is made up of 13 amino acids. Germline-derived CDR1 and CDR2 are MNHNS and SASEGT. CDR3 protein: CASRKETGGEQYF. The DNA for the CDR3 is TGTGCCAGCAGGAAGGAGACAGGGGGCGAGCAGTACTTC.

This clonotype was recorded at least ten times. The chain has TRBV6-5 and TRBJ2-1, with 8 nucleotides matching TRBD1. This CDR3 has 12 amino acids. V lost 6 bases and J lost 9; bases outside the gene matches: 4. Germline V gene lookup returns CDR1 MNHEY and CDR2 SVGAGI. The CDR3 nucleotides read TGTGCCAGCAGAATAACAGGGGGTGAGCAGTTCTTC. This codes for CASRITGGEQFF.

Many counts were recorded for this clonotype. This rearrangement joins TRBV12-3 or TRBV12-4 to TRBJ2-3; D gene unclear. V lost 5 bases and J lost 0, with 9 bases in between. This CDR3 comprises 14 residues. CDR3 sequence (DNA): TGTGCCAGCAGTCGCCAGGACAGCACAGATACGCAGTATTTT. It yields the protein CASSRQDSTDTQYF.

This clonotype was observed many times. The V and J genes are TRBV28 and TRBJ2-5; D perhaps matches TRBD2 (5 bases). The CDR3 is 14 residues long. Looked up from germline, CDR1 is MDHEN and CDR2 is SYDVKM. The V and J ends lost 6 bases and 3 bases respectively, with 14 bases between them. CDR3 DNA sequence: TGTGCCAGCAGCTCCGCGGACTTGAAAGAGACCCAGTACTTC. Translation gives CASSSADLKETQYF.

This clonotype occurred a few times. The J gene is TRBJ1-6, the V gene TRBV5-6; 7 bases map to TRBD1. CDR3 size: 17 residues. Germline V gene sequence: CDR1 SGHDT, CDR2 YYEEEE. V lost 0 bases to trimming and J lost 0 bases; unmatched junction nucleotides: 3. CDR3 nucleotides: TGTGCCAGCAGCTTGGGACAGGGAAACTCCTATAATTCACCCCTCCACTTT. Amino acids: CASSLGQGNSYNSPLHF.

This clonotype occurred many times. V and J are TRBV4-1 and TRBJ1-5, with 8 bases identical to TRBD1. The V and J ends lost 0 bases and 7 bases, in that order; junction bases with no gene match: 11. CDR1 is MGHRA and CDR2 is YSYEKL in the germline V gene. CDR3 size: 17 residues. The CDR3 region is CASSQDVAGGAQQPQHF. The CDR3 coding sequence is TGCGCCAGCAGCCAAGATGTGGCAGGGGGCGCACAGCAGCCCCAGCATTTT.

In its sample, this clonotype was seen many times. The chain joins TRBV12-3 or TRBV12-4 to TRBJ2-7, with a possible D match to TRBD1 (6 bases). CDR3 length equals 14 residues. V was trimmed by 5 bases and J by 1 base, leaving 12 bases between them. For the CDR3, the DNA is TGTGCCAGCAGTATGACAGGTTTTTCCTACGAGCAGTACTTC. It codes for CASSMTGFSYEQYF.

The rearrangement joins TRBV7-9 to TRBJ2-7; the match to TRBD2 covers 12 bases. Trimming removed 4 bases from V and 11 bases from J; junction bases left unmatched: 12. CDR1 is SEHNR, CDR2 FQNEAQ, per germline (reference sequence). The CDR3 length is 15 residues. The CDR3 DNA follows: TGTGCCAGCAGCTCCCTAACTAGCGGGGGGAAAATAAAGTACTTC. Translated: CASSSLTSGGKIKYF.

This clonotype was counted only a few times. The gene calls are TRBV4-1 and TRBJ2-2, with 12 bases that match TRBD2. With 4 bases clipped from V and 6 bases from J, the junction kept 3 bases outside the gene matches. Germline V lookup: CDR1 MGHRA, CDR2 YSYEKL. This CDR3 region has 15 residues. CDR3 region: CASSLRTSGAGELFF. The CDR3 DNA follows: TGCGCCAGCAGCCTACGGACTAGCGGGGCCGGGGAGCTGTTTTTT.

This clonotype was recorded many times. The junction departs from the called germline gene at one end, perhaps through a read error. V and J are TRBV7-9 and TRBJ1-2, with TRBD1 matching 8 bases. Germline V lookup: CDR1 SEHNR, CDR2 FQNEAQ (reference sequence). The CDR3 totals 15 residues. The CDR3 region is CASSVAGTGSYGYTF. CDR3 bases: TGTGCCAGCAGCGTAGCCGGGACAGGATCTTATGGCTACACCTTC.

This sequence joins TRBV10-3 and TRBJ2-3; no reliable D call. Trimming removed 7 bases at V and 2 bases at J, with 22 bases between. The CDR3 covers 17 residues. CDR1 ENHRY and CDR2 SYGVKD come from the germline V gene. The CDR3 reads CAITRAPGLSLTDTQYF. Written as DNA, the CDR3 is TGTGCCATCACTAGGGCACCCGGTCTGTCCCTCACAGATACGCAGTATTTT.